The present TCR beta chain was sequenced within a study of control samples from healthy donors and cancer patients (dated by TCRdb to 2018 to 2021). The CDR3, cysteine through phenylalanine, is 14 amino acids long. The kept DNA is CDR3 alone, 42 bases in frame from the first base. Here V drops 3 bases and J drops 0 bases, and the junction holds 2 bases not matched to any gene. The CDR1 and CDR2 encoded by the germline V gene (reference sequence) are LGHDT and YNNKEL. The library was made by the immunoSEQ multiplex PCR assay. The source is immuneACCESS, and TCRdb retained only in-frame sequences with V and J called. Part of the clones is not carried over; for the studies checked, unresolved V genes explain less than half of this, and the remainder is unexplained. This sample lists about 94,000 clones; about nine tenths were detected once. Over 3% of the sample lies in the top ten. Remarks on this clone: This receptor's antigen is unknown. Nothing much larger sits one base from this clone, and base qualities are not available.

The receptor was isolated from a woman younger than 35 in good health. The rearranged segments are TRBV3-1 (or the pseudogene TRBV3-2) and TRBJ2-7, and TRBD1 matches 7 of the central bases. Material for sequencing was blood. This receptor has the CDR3 CASSQGTDSYEQYF. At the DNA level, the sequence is TGTGCCAGCAGCCAGGGGACAGACTCCTACGAGCAGTACTTC.